Below, one T cell receptor (beta chain) is given with its context. Antigen: not known. The CDR3 length is 14 residues. Germline CDR1 and CDR2: LNHDA and SQIVND (reference sequence). V gave up 3 bases and J gave up 3 bases; unmatched junction bases: 4. This record belongs to a study of cytomegalovirus exposure and HLA in healthy donors. Study results and limitations: The tendency of first-cohort TCR clusters to co-occur in the 120 or so validation repertoires was identified by a subsequent analysis.

Sequenced by immunoSEQ multiplex PCR; TCRdb stores in-frame clones only, minus some. The sample carries over 85,000 clones, around 93% recorded once. The TCR sequence derives from a woman aged 30 to 39 in good health and CMV-seropositive. Sequences were obtained from PBMCs. The chain employs TRBV19 and TRBJ1-1, with 7 bases identical to TRBD1. CDR3 region: CASSIQGTDTEAFF. The CDR3 nucleotides are TGTGCCAGTAGTATTCAAGGGACAGACACTGAAGCTTTCTTT.